What follows are 19 T cell receptor beta chains derived from one specimen sequenced in a study of cytomegalovirus exposure and HLA in healthy donors. Amplification used 60 Vbeta primers and 13 Jbeta primers. Only in-frame clones appear in the TCRdb table, and some are missing; sequencing was by immunoSEQ multiplex PCR. In the table there are 110,000 or so clones, approximately 76% of which are singletons. The sequenced material came from PBMCs. Receptors were obtained from a man between 50 and 59 years old in good health and CMV-seropositive.

V and J are TRBV11-2 and TRBJ1-5; 9 bases are a match to TRBD1. V lost 1 base to trimming and J lost 1 base; unmatched junction nucleotides: 8. The CDR3 loop spans 18 amino acids. In germline, CDR1 is SGHAT, CDR2 FQNNGV. The CDR3 DNA is TGTGCCAGCAGCTTAGGAAGGACAGGGGACTCGAGCAATCAGCCCCAGCATTTT. It is translated as CASSLGRTGDSSNQPQHF.

The chain couples TRBV11-2 to TRBJ2-1; D may be TRBD2 (5 bases). V lost 0 bases, J lost 2 bases, and 5 bases lay in between. Per germline, CDR1 SGHAT and CDR2 FQNNGV. The CDR3 runs 14 residues. The CDR3 DNA reads TGTGCCAGCAGCTTAGACGGGACCTACAATGAGCAGTTCTTC. Translation gives CASSLDGTYNEQFF.

The V and J genes are TRBV18 and TRBJ1-1; unclear D gene. The CDR3 runs to 16 residues. V lost 3 bases to trimming and J lost 1 base, with 15 bases between them. Germline V lookup: CDR1 KGHSH, CDR2 LQKENI. The CDR3 spells CASSPISLPGNTEAFF. CDR3 bases: TGTGCCAGCTCACCTATTTCGCTCCCGGGGAACACTGAAGCTTTCTTT.

CDR3 region: CASANDRAITNEQFF. The CDR3 DNA reads TGTGCCAGCGCTAACGACAGGGCCATAACTAATGAGCAGTTCTTC. The V gene is TRBV6-5, the J gene TRBJ2-1, with 7 bases fitting TRBD1. This CDR3 has 15 amino acids. V lost 8 bases, J lost 7 bases, and 14 bases stayed unmatched. The germline V gene has CDR1 MNHEY and CDR2 SVGAGI.

The chain links TRBV28 to TRBJ2-2; TRBD1 matches at 11 bases. In germline, CDR1 is MDHEN, CDR2 SYDVKM. V lost 3 bases, J lost 1 base, and 4 bases stayed unmatched. This CDR3 has 17 residues. DNA of the CDR3: TGTGCCAGCAGTTTTTGGGACAGGGGGAAGAACACCGGGGAGCTGTTTTTT. Translation: CASSFWDRGKNTGELFF. The whole variable domain, filled in from reference TRBV28 and TRBJ2-2, reads DVKVTQSSRYLVKRTGEKVFLECVQDMDHENMFWYRQDPGLGLRLIYFSYDVKMKEKGDIPEGYSVSREKKERFSLILESASTNQTSMYLCASSFWDRGKNTGELFFGEGSRLTVL.

The chain is built from TRBV7-9 and TRBJ2-1; 8 bases fit TRBD2. Germline lookup yields CDR1 SEHNR and CDR2 FQNEAQ (reference sequence). Trimming took 3 bases from V and 2 from J; bases not matched to a gene: 3. The CDR3 covers 15 residues. This CDR3 is CASSLLAGPYNEQFF. The CDR3 DNA reads TGTGCCAGCAGCTTGTTAGCGGGGCCCTACAATGAGCAGTTCTTC. The full variable domain, completed using reference TRBV7-9 and TRBJ2-1, is DTGVSQNPRHKITKRGQNVTFRCDPISEHNRLYWYRQTLGQGPEFLTYFQNEAQLEKSRLLSDRFSAERPKGSFSTLEIQRTEQGDSAMYLCASSLLAGPYNEQFFGPGTRLTVL.

This clone was picked up one time. V is TRBV19 and J is TRBJ2-5, with a weak D call TRBD2 (7 bases). This CDR3 region has 14 residues. CDR1 is LNHDA and CDR2 is SQIVND in the germline V gene (reference sequence). The V gene lost 7 bases and the J gene lost 4 bases, with 16 bases spanning the gap. CDR3 region: CASTPQGGGETQYF. The CDR3 DNA reads TGTGCCAGTACCCCCCAGGGAGGGGGAGAGACCCAGTACTTC.

Only one count was recorded for this clone. The chain couples TRBV7-6 to TRBJ2-1; D is perhaps TRBD2 (5 bases). The CDR3 runs 15 residues. Deletions cut 1 base from V and 3 bases from J, with 10 bases between. Germline CDR1 is SGHVS and CDR2 is FNYEAQ. The CDR3 DNA follows: TGTGCCAGCAGCTTAGAGTGGAGGAGCTACAATGAGCAGTTCTTC. Encoded protein: CASSLEWRSYNEQFF. Full variable domain (remainder filled in from reference TRBV7-6 and TRBJ2-1): GAGVSQSPRYKVTKRGQDVALRCDPISGHVSLYWYRQALGQGPEFLTYFNYEAQQDKSGLPNDRFSAERPEGSISTLTIQRTEQRDSAMYRCASSLEWRSYNEQFFGPGTRLTVL.

The V gene is TRBV2, the J gene TRBJ1-1, with TRBD1 matching over 12 bases. The CDR3 has 14 amino acids. V lost 6 bases and J lost 4; bases outside the gene matches: 3. Germline V CDR1 and CDR2: SNHLY, FYNNEI. CDR3 region: CASSRGQGATEAFF. The CDR3 DNA is TGTGCCAGCAGCCGGGGACAGGGGGCCACTGAAGCTTTCTTT. The whole variable domain, filled in from reference TRBV2 and TRBJ1-1, reads EPEVTQTPSHQVTQMGQEVILRCVPISNHLYFYWYRQILGQKVEFLVSFYNNEISEKSEIFDDQFSVERPDGSNFTLKIRSTKLEDSAMYFCASSRGQGATEAFFGQGTRLTVV.

This chain's CDR3 is CASSLVQGAVEQYF. The CDR3 DNA reads TGTGCCAGCTCACTAGTACAGGGGGCGGTCGAGCAGTACTTC. The V call is TRBV18, the J call TRBJ2-5; TRBD1 aligns across 9 bases. The J call may be in error: the DNA end matches TRBJ2-7 better. From germline, CDR1 is KGHSH and CDR2 LQKENI. The CDR3 has 14 residues.

The chain combines TRBV28 with TRBJ1-2; no firm D call. Germline V gene data show CDR1 as MDHEN and CDR2 as SYDVKM. V lost 7 bases and J lost 6, with 27 bases in between. This CDR3 has 17 amino acids. The CDR3 protein is CASTSPLGVISLDGYTF. In DNA form, the CDR3 reads TGTGCCAGCACCTCCCCCCTCGGGGTTATCAGTCTGGATGGCTACACCTTC.

This sequence joins TRBV12-5 and TRBJ2-2, with D uncertain. The CDR3 covers 13 residues. CDR1 and CDR2 (germline): LGHNT, FRNRAP. V lost 7 bases to trimming and J lost 3 bases, with 9 bases between them. CDR3 in amino acids: CASAFRDTGELFF. CDR3 sequence (DNA): TGTGCTAGTGCCTTTCGGGACACCGGGGAGCTGTTTTTT.

The chain couples TRBV9 to TRBJ2-7; TRBD1 agrees at 10 bases. The germline gives CDR1 SGDLS, CDR2 YYNGEE. Trimming took 4 bases from V and 2 from J; bases not matched to a gene: 3. The CDR3 has 14 residues. This CDR3 is CASSKGQGAYEQYF. The CDR3 DNA is TGTGCCAGCAGCAAAGGACAGGGGGCCTACGAGCAGTACTTC.

This clone was seen only once. The gene calls are TRBV5-1 and TRBJ2-7; 11 bases are a match to TRBD2. Germline CDR1 reads SGHRS; CDR2 reads YFSETQ. The CDR3 runs 17 residues. V shed 1 base and J 1 base; nucleotides not matched to a gene: 7. The CDR3 coding sequence is TGCGCCAGCAGCTTGAGGGGGACTAGCGGAAAATCCTACGAGCAGTACTTC. This codes for CASSLRGTSGKSYEQYF.

This chain uses TRBV7-8 with TRBJ1-1; 7 bases line up with TRBD1. The junction had 9 bases not matched to a gene; V was cut back by 0 bases and J by 5 bases. The CDR3 has 16 amino acids. Germline V gene data show CDR1 as SGHVS and CDR2 as FQNEAQ. The DNA for the CDR3 is TGTGCCAGCAGCTTAGCGGAATCAGGGGGATGGACTGAAGCTTTCTTT. Translating it yields CASSLAESGGWTEAFF.

This rearrangement joins TRBV27 to TRBJ2-7; 12 nucleotides match TRBD2. This CDR3 has 15 residues. Germline CDR1 is MNHEY and CDR2 is SMNVEV (reference sequence). V trimming: 4 bases; J trimming: 7 bases; junction bases outside the gene matches: 8. DNA of the CDR3: TGTGCCAGCAGTTCCTCCCTAGCGGGGGGGAGTGAGCAGTACTTC. Its translation: CASSSSLAGGSEQYF.

This rearrangement joins TRBV28 to TRBJ1-3, with a tentative D call TRBD1 (6 bases). Looked up from germline, CDR1 is MDHEN and CDR2 is SYDVKM. V was cut by 6 bases and J by 1 base, with 13 bases left in between. This CDR3 region has 15 residues. The CDR3 DNA reads TGTGCCAGCAGCCGTGACAGGCGGTCTGGAAACACCATATATTTT. As protein: CASSRDRRSGNTIYF.

This chain links TRBV6-5 with TRBJ2-1; perhaps TRBD1 as D (6 bases). CDR3 length equals 14 residues. Germline V gives CDR1 MNHEY, CDR2 SVGAGI. Trimming removed 7 bases at V and 8 bases at J, with 18 bases between. CDR3 nucleotide sequence: TGTGCCAGCACCACAGGGTCCTTTTTGGATGAGCAGTTCTTC. This codes for CASTTGSFLDEQFF.

The CDR3, as DNA: TGTGCCAGCAGTCCGCCGGGGGAGGGGTACTATGGCTACACCTTC. Protein sequence: CASSPPGEGYYGYTF. The chain combines TRBV6-5 with TRBJ1-2; D may be TRBD1 (5 bases). In germline, CDR1 is MNHEY, CDR2 SVGAGI. Trimming shortened V by 5 bases and J by 3 bases, and 16 bases separated the two germline ends. The CDR3 covers 15 residues.